This TCR beta chain was sequenced in a study of cytotoxic CD8 clonotypes in ibrutinib-treated CLL. Study-wide background: Partial response was seen in around 24 patients and complete response in 2; after median around 5.5 years, approximately 15 stayed remitted, around twelve progressed.

CDR3 size: 15 residues. CDR1 and CDR2 (germline): KGHSH, LQKENI. Losses at the gene ends were 2 bases for V and 2 bases for J; bases not matched to a gene: 1. As regards this clone: Its antigen is still unknown.

Findings of the study overall: Baseline clonality exceeded age-matched healthy donors and tracked circulating CD8+ T-cell counts. Sample timing was unmatched between remission and later-progressing patients; lymph nodes unstudied. An increase in clonality occurred at ibrutinib response, followed by a return toward baseline at progression.

Generated by immunoSEQ multiplex PCR, the TCRdb table keeps only in-frame clones and is missing some. The sample consists of under 200,000 clones, 81% of them appearing once. This clonotype was obtained from a human donor with chronic lymphocytic leukemia. The sequencing here drew on PBMCs, taken after 12 months of ibrutinib treatment. The chain is built from TRBV18 and TRBJ2-1, with 9 bases identical to TRBD2. In DNA, the CDR3 is TGTGCCAGCTCACCAGGCGGGAGGGCCTACAATGAGCAGTTCTTC. Translated: CASSPGGRAYNEQFF.